This passage covers 8 T cell receptor beta chains from one sample sequenced in a study of blood T cell repertoires in COVID-19. Using immunoSEQ multiplex PCR, the repertoire was profiled, and TCRdb retains in-frame clones only, with some absent. The sample carries 300,000 to 450,000 clones, around 85% recorded once. The sample was peripheral blood. Receptors were obtained from a woman younger than 35 with acute or convalescent COVID-19.

The chain employs TRBV6-2 or TRBV6-3 and TRBJ1-5; weak D call: TRBD1 (6 bases). The CDR3 length is 16 residues. Germline values: CDR1 MNHEY, CDR2 SVGEGT. Trimming shortened V by 5 bases and J by 8 bases, and 22 bases separated the two germline ends. CDR3 sequence (DNA): TGTGCCAGCAGTCGTCACAGGGATCCCCAAACGGAGCCCCAGCATTTT. Amino acids: CASSRHRDPQTEPQHF.

This chain uses TRBV6-1 with TRBJ1-2; the D is unclear. Deletions cut 2 bases from V and 1 base from J, with 8 bases between. This CDR3 has 14 residues. Germline V gene lookup returns CDR1 MNHNS and CDR2 SASEGT. The CDR3 reads CASSETQVNYGYTF. The CDR3 DNA reads as TGTGCCAGCAGTGAAACCCAGGTTAACTATGGCTACACCTTC.

This rearrangement joins TRBV6-1 to TRBJ1-5; 7 positions agree with TRBD1. Germline V gene sequence: CDR1 MNHNS, CDR2 SASEGT. The CDR3 is made up of 16 amino acids. The V gene end was trimmed by 1 base and the J gene end by 3 bases; junction bases not matched to a gene: 6. The CDR3 is CASSEGGGWDNQPQHF. CDR3 sequence (DNA): TGTGCCAGCAGTGAAGGAGGGGGCTGGGACAATCAGCCCCAGCATTTT.

The chain joins TRBV3-1 (or the pseudogene TRBV3-2) to TRBJ1-2; no clear D gene. V lost 4 bases to trimming and J lost 0 bases, with 12 bases between them. CDR1 and CDR2 (germline): LGHDT, YNNKEL (reference sequence). The CDR3 loop spans 15 amino acids. The chain's CDR3 is CASSPEAGANYGYTF. In DNA form, the CDR3 reads TGTGCCAGCAGCCCAGAAGCCGGGGCTAACTATGGCTACACCTTC.

The sample holds a few counts of this clone. Other nucleotide sequences in the sample specify the same CDR3. This rearrangement joins TRBV19 to TRBJ1-2; tentatively, D is TRBD1 (6 bases). Germline V gene sequence: CDR1 LNHDA, CDR2 SQIVND (reference sequence). CDR3 size: 11 residues. The germline V and J ends were trimmed by 7 bases and 4 bases, with 7 bases remaining between them. The DNA for the CDR3 is TGTGCCAGTAAGGACAGCTATGGCTACACCTTC. Protein product: CASKDSYGYTF.

The chain couples TRBV4-1 to TRBJ2-2, with 7 bases that match TRBD2. Germline CDR1 MGHRA, CDR2 YSYEKL. The length of the CDR3 is 15 residues. V gave up 1 base and J gave up 3 bases; unmatched junction bases: 2. CDR3 region: CASSQGTSYTGELFF. CDR3 in DNA: TGCGCCAGCAGCCAAGGGACTAGTTACACCGGGGAGCTGTTTTTT.

V and J are TRBV12-3 or TRBV12-4 and TRBJ1-2; TRBD1 is a possible D gene (5 bases). This CDR3 spans 11 amino acids. Trimming left V 5 bases short and J 6 bases short, with 7 bases between. The CDR3 region is CASSQGNGYTF. The CDR3 DNA is TGTGCCAGCAGTCAGGGTAATGGCTACACCTTC.

The rearrangement joins TRBV5-4 to TRBJ1-1, with D tentatively TRBD1 (5 bases). The V gene lost 3 bases and the J gene lost 0 bases, with 9 bases spanning the gap. There are 14 residues in the CDR3. Germline-derived CDR1 and CDR2 are SGHNT and YYREEE (reference sequence). CDR3 in DNA: TGTGCCAGCAGCTCAAGGGGATTGAACACTGAAGCTTTCTTT. It yields the protein CASSSRGLNTEAFF.